The 27 T cell receptor beta chains reported below all come from one sample, sequenced in a study of T cell responses to AZD1222 COVID-19 vaccine. This table comes from immunoSEQ multiplex PCR, and its TCRdb copy is limited to in-frame clones, with some not included. The sample carries approximately 150,000 clones, about 91% recorded once. The source material was peripheral blood, sampled 28 days after the second AZD1222 dose. The receptors derive from an adult who received the AZD1222 COVID-19 vaccine.

The CDR3 region is CASRTAANTGELFF. DNA for the CDR3: TGTGCCAGTAGGACGGCAGCTAACACCGGGGAGCTGTTTTTT. V gene TRBV19 combines with J gene TRBJ2-2; no clear D gene. The ends were cut back, 6 bases at V and 2 bases at J, with 10 bases in the middle. Per the germline V gene, CDR1 is LNHDA and CDR2 is SQIVND (reference sequence). CDR3 length equals 14 residues.

The chain uses TRBV5-6 and TRBJ1-1; unclear D gene. Between the trimmed V and J ends, which lost 4 bases and 1 base, there was a span of 23 bases. The CDR3 contains 18 residues. Germline CDR1 and CDR2: SGHDT and YYEEEE. CDR3 sequence: CASSRLSYGGLENTEAFF. CDR3 nucleotide sequence: TGTGCCAGCAGCCGCCTGAGTTATGGAGGGCTTGAGAACACTGAAGCTTTCTTT.

For the CDR3, the DNA is TGTGCCAGCAGCTTTACAGGGATGAACACTGAAGCTTTCTTT. It translates to CASSFTGMNTEAFF. The chain employs TRBV7-9 and TRBJ1-1; the D gene is possibly TRBD1 (6 bases). CDR1 and CDR2 from the germline V gene are SEHNR and FQNEAQ (reference sequence). The CDR3 length is 14 residues. The V end lost 3 bases, the J end lost 0 bases, and 8 bases lay between the germline ends.

This sequence joins TRBV2 and TRBJ2-5, with 7 bases identical to TRBD2. Germline assignment: CDR1 SNHLY and CDR2 FYNNEI. CDR3 length: 13 residues. Germline trimming cut 0 bases from V and 7 bases from J; bases unmatched to any gene: 2. CDR3 bases: TGTGCCAGCAGTGAAGCGCCGGGAGGGACCCAGTACTTC. It is translated as CASSEAPGGTQYF.

The rearrangement uses TRBV28 and TRBJ1-1; no clear D gene. The CDR3 loop spans 13 amino acids. The V and J ends lost 7 bases and 0 bases respectively, with 9 bases between them. Germline CDR1 is MDHEN and CDR2 is SYDVKM. CDR3 DNA sequence: TGTGCCAGCACCCAACAGTTGAACACTGAAGCTTTCTTT. Its protein product is CASTQQLNTEAFF.

The CDR3 sequence: CASSSDHEKLFF. Here the CDR3 DNA reads TGTGCCAGCAGCTCGGACCATGAAAAACTGTTTTTT. This rearrangement joins TRBV7-2 to TRBJ1-4; D remains unclear. There are 12 residues in the CDR3. Germline V gene lookup returns CDR1 SGHTA and CDR2 FQGNSA. Between the trimmed V and J ends, which lost 4 bases and 6 bases, there was a span of 6 bases.

The V gene is TRBV2, the J gene TRBJ1-1; D gene unclear. Trimming took 6 bases from V and 10 from J, leaving 33 bases between them. The CDR3 is 18 amino acids. Germline assignment: CDR1 SNHLY and CDR2 FYNNEI. Written as DNA, the CDR3 is TGTGCCAGCAGGTCTCTTGGGGAGGGCTCCCTTCCCCTGAACAGAGCTTTCTTT. As protein: CASRSLGEGSLPLNRAFF.

The chain is built from TRBV28 and TRBJ1-1, with D possibly being TRBD1 (6 bases). The V end was cut by 2 bases, the J end by 11 bases, with 12 bases between. The CDR3 sequence is 12 residues long. CDR1 is MDHEN, CDR2 SYDVKM, per germline. The CDR3: CASSLVRGRAFF. CDR3 sequence (DNA): TGTGCCAGCAGTTTAGTCAGGGGCCGGGCTTTCTTT.

This clone was recorded once. One end of the junction is discordant with germline, which a read error may explain. V and J are TRBV7-7 and TRBJ2-1; D unresolved. The CDR3 runs 19 residues. CDR1 is SSHAT, CDR2 FNYEAQ, per germline (reference sequence). The CDR3 here is CASSLVPPTQTMSRSEQFF. In DNA, the CDR3 is TGTGCTAGCAGCTTAGTACCCCCGACACAGACAATGAGCAGGAGTGAGCAGTTCTTC.

V gene TRBV28 combines with J gene TRBJ1-1; the D gene is possibly TRBD1 (5 bases). This CDR3 region has 16 residues. Looked up from germline, CDR1 is MDHEN and CDR2 is SYDVKM. Trimming shortened V by 6 bases and J by 5 bases, and 22 bases separated the two germline ends. This CDR3 reads CASSFAETAGGTEAFF. In DNA form, the CDR3 reads TGTGCCAGCAGCTTTGCCGAGACAGCCGGAGGTACTGAAGCTTTCTTT.

The chain is built from TRBV7-8 and TRBJ1-4; 7 bases fit TRBD1. Germline CDR1 reads SGHVS; CDR2 reads FQNEAQ. This CDR3 comprises 14 residues. V was clipped by 6 bases and J by 4 bases; unmatched bases: 5. The CDR3 sequence: CASRLDRINEKLFF. Written as DNA, the CDR3 is TGTGCCAGCAGATTGGACAGGATTAATGAAAAACTGTTTTTT.

The gene calls are TRBV29-1 and TRBJ1-1; D is undetermined. Trimming shortened V by 5 bases and J by 0 bases, and 10 bases separated the two germline ends. The CDR3 loop spans 13 amino acids. CDR1 and CDR2 from the germline V gene are SQVTM and ANQGSEA. CDR3 DNA sequence: TGCAGCGTTTCGCAAGTTTTGAACACTGAAGCTTTCTTT. Protein: CSVSQVLNTEAFF.

V usage is TRBV30 and J usage is TRBJ2-6; D not resolved. CDR3 length: 15 residues. Trimming took 4 bases from V and 0 from J, leaving 10 bases between them. CDR1 and CDR2 (germline): GTSNPN, SVGIG (reference sequence). The CDR3, as DNA: TGTGCCTGGATTAATAGGAACTCTGGGGCCAACGTCCTGACTTTC. This sequence encodes CAWINRNSGANVLTF.

CDR3 nucleotides: TGCGCCAGCAGCCCAGGACGGGATACGCAGTATTTT. It is translated as CASSPGRDTQYF. This sequence joins TRBV5-1 and TRBJ2-3; D is ambiguous. V dropped 4 bases and J dropped 6 bases, with 9 bases sitting between them. This CDR3 contains 12 residues. The germline CDR1 and CDR2 sequences are SGHRS and YFSETQ.

This clone showed up just once. The V call is TRBV3-1 (or the pseudogene TRBV3-2), the J call TRBJ1-2; D uncertain. Germline CDR1 and CDR2: LGHDT and YNNKEL (reference sequence). V was shortened by 8 bases and J by 8 bases, with 30 bases between the two germline ends. The CDR3 runs to 17 residues. The CDR3 protein is CASHGPRTKSMRLGYTF. Here the CDR3 DNA reads TGTGCCAGCCACGGTCCGAGAACGAAGTCTATGAGGTTGGGCTACACCTTC.

The chain employs TRBV2 and TRBJ2-5; no reliable D call. Germline CDR1 is SNHLY and CDR2 is FYNNEI. Trimming stripped 4 bases from V and 2 bases from J, with 8 bases between. The CDR3 has 13 amino acids. CDR3 residues: CASSGLRQETQYF. In DNA form, the CDR3 reads TGTGCCAGCAGTGGATTAAGGCAAGAGACCCAGTACTTC. Full variable domain (outside the CDR3, taken from reference TRBV2 and TRBJ2-5): EPEVTQTPSHQVTQMGQEVILRCVPISNHLYFYWYRQILGQKVEFLVSFYNNEISEKSEIFDDQFSVERPDGSNFTLKIRSTKLEDSAMYFCASSGLRQETQYFGPGTRLLVL.

The chain uses TRBV7-8 and TRBJ1-5, with a tentative D call TRBD1 (5 bases). V shed 5 bases and J shed 5 bases, with 13 bases lying between them. Germline CDR1 is SGHVS and CDR2 is FQNEAQ. CDR3 length: 14 amino acids. The CDR3: CASSPGGAHQPQHF. The CDR3 DNA sequence: TGTGCCAGCAGCCCCGGAGGGGCCCATCAGCCCCAGCATTTT.

The V and J genes are TRBV27 and TRBJ1-3; D unclear. The CDR3 runs 15 residues. Germline assignment: CDR1 MNHEY and CDR2 SMNVEV (reference sequence). The V gene lost 2 bases and the J gene lost 0 bases, with 8 bases spanning the gap. In DNA form, the CDR3 reads TGTGCCAGCAGTTTAGGCGGAAGCTCTGGAAACACCATATATTTT. This translates into CASSLGGSSGNTIYF.

The V gene is TRBV15, the J gene TRBJ2-7; possibly TRBD1 for D (5 bases). The CDR3 totals 15 residues. The germline gives CDR1 LNHNV, CDR2 YYDKDF (reference sequence). The V and J ends lost 0 bases and 1 base respectively, with 10 bases between them. CDR3 bases: TGTGCCACCAGCAGAGAGCAGGGCGAGTCCTACGAGCAGTACTTC. Its translation: CATSREQGESYEQYF.

CDR3: CASSQDLEGHYGYTF. DNA for the CDR3: TGTGCCAGCAGCCAAGATCTGGAGGGGCACTATGGCTACACCTTC. V and J are TRBV14 and TRBJ1-2, with a possible D match to TRBD1 (5 bases). CDR1 and CDR2 (germline): SGHDN, FVKESK. V was cut by 0 bases and J by 3 bases, with 11 bases left in between. This CDR3 has 15 residues.

The chain links TRBV5-6 to TRBJ1-1; D gene unclear. V lost 3 bases to trimming and J lost 1 base, with 10 bases between them. This CDR3 has 14 amino acids. CDR1 is SGHDT, CDR2 YYEEEE, per germline. The CDR3 DNA is TGTGCCAGCAGCTCACCGCGTAGGAACACTGAAGCTTTCTTT. This codes for CASSSPRRNTEAFF.

The chain carries TRBV3-1 (or the pseudogene TRBV3-2) and TRBJ1-3; 7 nucleotides match TRBD1. CDR3 length equals 16 residues. Germline V gene data show CDR1 as LGHDT and CDR2 as YNNKEL (reference sequence). The junction had 8 bases not matched to a gene; V was cut back by 4 bases and J by 2 bases. In DNA, the CDR3 is TGTGCCAGCAGCCGACCAGGGACAGAGACTGGAAACACCATATATTTT. Protein product: CASSRPGTETGNTIYF.

The chain has TRBV4-1 and TRBJ1-2, with D possibly being TRBD1 (5 bases). Trimming removed 6 bases at V and 2 bases at J, with 13 bases between. There are 14 residues in the CDR3. Germline V gene sequence: CDR1 MGHRA, CDR2 YSYEKL. The CDR3 reads CASSWGPPNYGYTF. DNA of the CDR3: TGCGCCAGCAGTTGGGGCCCTCCCAACTATGGCTACACCTTC.

J is TRBJ1-1 and V is TRBV7-9; D not certain. The CDR3 extends over 15 amino acids. V lost 2 bases to trimming and J lost 1 base, with 11 bases between them. The V gene's germline CDR1 is SEHNR and CDR2 FQNEAQ (reference sequence). The CDR3 DNA is TGTGCCAGCAGCTTACGTGCAGACCCGAACACTGAAGCTTTCTTT. Its protein is CASSLRADPNTEAFF.

The gene calls are TRBV18 and TRBJ1-1, with TRBD1 identical over 7 bases. Germline V gives CDR1 KGHSH, CDR2 LQKENI. With 3 bases clipped from V and 0 bases from J, the junction kept 1 base outside the gene matches. The CDR3 is 14 amino acids. The CDR3 region is CASSPGQVNTEAFF. DNA of the CDR3: TGTGCCAGCTCACCCGGACAGGTGAACACTGAAGCTTTCTTT.

V and J are TRBV5-8 and TRBJ2-1, with D perhaps given as TRBD1 or TRBD2 (5 bases each). This CDR3 is 16 amino acids long. CDR1 and CDR2 (germline): SGHTS, YDEGEE. V lost 4 bases and J lost 5, with 19 bases in between. Here the CDR3 DNA reads TGTGCCAGCAGCCCCCGGGGCAGGAGGCGGCACAATGAGCAGTTCTTC. It translates to CASSPRGRRRHNEQFF.

CDR3 region: CASSHNNGGYTF. CDR3 bases: TGTGCCAGCAGCCACAACAACGGAGGCTACACCTTC. The J gene is TRBJ1-2, the V gene TRBV7-9, with D unclear. Germline CDR1 and CDR2: SEHNR and FQNEAQ (reference sequence). V was trimmed by 5 bases and J by 8 bases, leaving 12 bases between them. The CDR3 loop spans 12 amino acids.